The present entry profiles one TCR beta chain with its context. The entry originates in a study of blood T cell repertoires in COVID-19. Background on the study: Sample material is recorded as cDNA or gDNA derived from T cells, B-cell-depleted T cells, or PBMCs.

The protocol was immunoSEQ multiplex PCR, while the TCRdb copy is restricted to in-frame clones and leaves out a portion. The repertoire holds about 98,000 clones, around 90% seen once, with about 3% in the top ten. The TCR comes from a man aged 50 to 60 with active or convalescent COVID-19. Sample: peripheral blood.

The CDR3 loop reads CASGTQGANTGELFF. As DNA, the CDR3 is TGCGCCAGCGGCACCCAGGGGGCGAACACCGGGGAGCTGTTTTTT. This chain uses TRBV5-1 with TRBJ2-2; 7 bases are shared with TRBD1. The CDR3 sequence is 15 residues long. Germline-derived CDR1 and CDR2 are SGHRS and YFSETQ. V was clipped by 7 bases and J by 0 bases; unmatched bases: 6.